This T cell receptor beta chain was obtained from a study of monozygotic twins with cystic fibrosis. Study-level background: With about 15 PCR cycles, barcoded libraries came from approximately 2.7 micrograms of fragmented DNA.

The study's findings and limits: In this small cohort, shared CDR3 numbers showed no association with age, concordance or disease severity. The repertoire was suggested to be naive-dominated, clonality median approximately 0.0098.

V gave up 2 bases and J gave up 2 bases, with 4 bases separating them. Germline CDR1 DFQATT, CDR2 SNEGSKA (reference sequence). The CDR3 length is 11 residues. With regard to this clone: The antigen is undetermined.

Measured with immunoSEQ multiplex PCR; TCRdb has only the in-frame clones, and not every one. In the table there are over 30,000 clones, around nine tenths of which are singletons. Sequencing was performed on blood. The V gene is TRBV20-1, the J gene TRBJ2-7; D gene uncertain. This receptor was obtained from a boy aged 2 to 10 with cystic fibrosis. The CDR3 spells CSARLTYEQYF. The CDR3 DNA reads as TGCAGTGCTAGATTAACCTACGAGCAGTACTTC.